The 20 T cell receptor beta chains presented below share a single source sample, sequenced in a study of blood T cell repertoires in COVID-19 (dated by TCRdb to about 2020). Library construction relied on the immunoSEQ multiplex PCR assay. The table comes from immuneACCESS by way of TCRdb, which keeps in-frame sequences with V and J called. Part of the clones is missing from these tables; in studies checked, under half for an unresolved V gene and the rest for unknown reasons. This sample is represented by 150,000 to 200,000 clones; about 88% of them were singletons. The ten largest account for 0.99% of the sample. Sequenced material: peripheral blood. Receptors originate from a young man with acute or convalescent COVID-19.

V gene TRBV6-1 combines with J gene TRBJ2-2; 9 bases agree with TRBD1. The J segment lost 6 bases and the V segment lost 2 bases, leaving 4 bases of the junction unmatched. CDR1 MNHNS and CDR2 SASEGT come from the germline V gene. The CDR3 is made up of 15 amino acids. This chain's CDR3 is CASSERGQGSGELFF. DNA of the CDR3: TGTGCCAGCAGTGAAAGGGGACAGGGATCCGGGGAGCTGTTTTTT.

The rearrangement joins TRBV6-5 to TRBJ1-6; 7 positions agree with TRBD1. Germline values: CDR1 MNHEY, CDR2 SVGAGI. J was trimmed by 10 bases and V by 3 bases; bases with no gene match: 6. This CDR3 contains 14 residues. CDR3 in DNA: TGTGCCAGCAGTTATGAGGGGGCCGGGTCACCCCTCCACTTT. Protein product: CASSYEGAGSPLHF.

The chain is built from TRBV24-1 and TRBJ2-2; 9 positions match TRBD2. This CDR3 contains 18 residues. Germline V CDR1 and CDR2: KGHDR, SFDVKD. Unmatched junction bases numbered 14, after V lost 4 bases and J lost 6 bases. CDR3 nucleotides: TGTGCCACCAGTGAGTGGGCCGGTAGCGGGGGAATAGCCGGGGAGCTGTTTTTT. Protein sequence: CATSEWAGSGGIAGELFF.

This clone has a handful of counts. V and J are TRBV19 and TRBJ1-3, with 7 positions matching TRBD1. Losses at the gene ends were 5 bases for V and 0 bases for J; bases not matched to a gene: 4. The CDR3 length is 15 residues. Germline V CDR1 and CDR2: LNHDA, SQIVND (reference sequence). The CDR3 sequence: CASSYRGLSGNTIYF. The CDR3 coding sequence is TGTGCCAGTAGTTACAGGGGCCTCTCTGGAAACACCATATATTTT.

V usage is TRBV5-1 and J usage is TRBJ1-1; D possibly corresponds to TRBD1 (5 bases). The CDR3 extends over 14 amino acids. Trimming stripped 1 base from V and 5 bases from J, with 12 bases between. Germline values: CDR1 SGHRS, CDR2 YFSETQ. The CDR3 reads CASSLMGGRTEAFF. CDR3 sequence (DNA): TGCGCCAGCAGCTTGATGGGGGGTCGGACTGAAGCTTTCTTT.

The rearrangement joins TRBV19 to TRBJ1-1; D might be TRBD1 (5 bases). This CDR3 has 14 residues. The germline CDR1 and CDR2 sequences are LNHDA and SQIVND (reference sequence). V gave up 9 bases and J gave up 1 base, with 15 bases separating them. CDR3: CASRPMQGNTEAFF. CDR3 bases: TGTGCCAGCCGGCCTATGCAGGGGAACACTGAAGCTTTCTTT.

This sequence joins TRBV3-1 (or the pseudogene TRBV3-2) and TRBJ1-3; tentatively, D is TRBD1 (5 bases). V shed 1 base and J shed 2 bases, with 9 bases lying between them. Germline V gene sequence: CDR1 LGHDT, CDR2 YNNKEL (reference sequence). The CDR3 is 15 amino acids. CDR3 DNA sequence: TGTGCCAGCAGCCAAGCCCTGACAGCTGGAAACACCATATATTTT. It is translated as CASSQALTAGNTIYF.

The chain recombines TRBV19 with TRBJ1-1, with D possibly TRBD1 on 6 matching bases. Trimming cost V 6 bases and J 1 base, with 12 bases left between them. The CDR3 is 14 amino acids. Germline V gene sequence: CDR1 LNHDA, CDR2 SQIVND (reference sequence). As DNA, the CDR3 is TGTGCCAGTAGGGCGTTGGACAGGAACACTGAAGCTTTCTTT. It is translated as CASRALDRNTEAFF.

This chain connects TRBV30 to TRBJ2-7; D is unresolved. This CDR3 spans 12 amino acids. With 3 bases removed from V and 6 bases from J, the gap between germline ends came to 12 bases. Germline V CDR1 and CDR2: GTSNPN, SVGIG (reference sequence). DNA for the CDR3: TGTGCCTGGAGCCCCGCGGCTGGCGAGCAGTACTTC. Its protein is CAWSPAAGEQYF.

The gene calls are TRBV7-9 and TRBJ2-7; 10 bases are a match to TRBD2. J lost 4 bases, V lost 1 base, and 4 bases had no gene match. Germline V gene sequence: CDR1 SEHNR, CDR2 FQNEAQ (reference sequence). The CDR3 covers 15 residues. This chain's CDR3 is CASSLGTSGEYEQYV. CDR3 coding DNA: TGTGCCAGCAGCTTAGGGACTAGCGGTGAATACGAGCAGTACGTC.

V and J are TRBV5-6 and TRBJ1-2; weak D call: TRBD1 (6 bases). The CDR3 sequence is 14 residues long. Trimming shortened V by 2 bases and J by 3 bases, and 11 bases separated the two germline ends. Germline V gene data show CDR1 as SGHDT and CDR2 as YYEEEE. This chain's CDR3 is CASSLDRQYYGYTF. The CDR3 region has the DNA TGTGCCAGCAGCTTAGACAGGCAATACTATGGCTACACCTTC.

The chain carries TRBV7-9 and TRBJ1-5; D not resolved. The ends were cut back, 5 bases at V and 7 bases at J, with 12 bases in the middle. Germline CDR1 reads SEHNR; CDR2 reads FQNEAQ (reference sequence). CDR3 length: 13 amino acids. CDR3 in DNA: TGTGCCAGCAGCGTCGGACTTGAGCAGCCCCAGCATTTT. Amino acids: CASSVGLEQPQHF.

The J gene is TRBJ1-2, the V gene TRBV7-9; D possibly corresponds to TRBD1 (5 bases). The ends were cut back, 1 base at V and 6 bases at J, with 15 bases in the middle. This CDR3 spans 15 amino acids. Germline CDR1 SEHNR, CDR2 FQNEAQ (reference sequence). The CDR3 protein is CASSLGLQDFHGYTF. The CDR3 bases are TGTGCCAGCAGCTTAGGGCTACAGGATTTTCATGGCTACACCTTC.

The chain recombines TRBV6-5 with TRBJ2-5; 9 bases are a match to TRBD1. CDR3 length: 15 amino acids. Germline CDR1 and CDR2: MNHEY and SVGAGI. The V segment lost 1 base and the J segment 2 bases; nucleotides outside the gene matches: 2. CDR3 protein: CASSYWDREQETQYF. In DNA form, the CDR3 reads TGTGCCAGCAGTTACTGGGACAGGGAACAAGAGACCCAGTACTTC.

The genes are TRBV5-8 and TRBJ2-7; D possibly corresponds to TRBD2 (6 bases). This CDR3 is 14 amino acids long. The V gene's germline CDR1 is SGHTS and CDR2 YDEGEE. Trimming left V 0 bases short and J 5 bases short, with 12 bases between. The CDR3 here is CASSLAGTPHEQYF. The CDR3 region has the DNA TGTGCCAGCAGCTTGGCTGGGACTCCACACGAGCAGTACTTC. Together with reference TRBV5-8 and TRBJ2-7, the CDR3 gives the full variable domain: EAGVTQSPTHLIKTRGQQATLRCSPISGHTSVYWYQQALGLGLQFLLWYDEGEERNRGNFPPRFSGRQFPNYSSELNVNALELEDSALYLCASSLAGTPHEQYFGPGTRLTVT.

The rearrangement joins TRBV30 to TRBJ2-1; TRBD2 agrees at 12 bases. This CDR3 comprises 14 residues. CDR1 is GTSNPN, CDR2 SVGIG, per germline (reference sequence). The trim removed 4 bases at V and 8 bases at J, leaving 6 bases unmatched. CDR3 in amino acids: CAWTSGGVGYEQFF. Written as DNA, the CDR3 is TGTGCCTGGACTAGCGGGGGGGTTGGGTATGAGCAGTTCTTC.

V and J are TRBV29-1 and TRBJ1-1; no clear D. Germline CDR1 and CDR2: SQVTM and ANQGSEA. The CDR3 has 15 amino acids. V was pared by 5 bases and J by 0 bases, with 16 bases between. The DNA of the CDR3 is TGCAGCGTTCTCAACCGATCGAGCGTGAACACTGAAGCTTTCTTT. Amino acid sequence: CSVLNRSSVNTEAFF.

The chain uses TRBV19 and TRBJ2-3; the match to TRBD1 covers 7 bases. The V gene's germline CDR1 is LNHDA and CDR2 SQIVND (reference sequence). This CDR3 contains 14 residues. The V and J ends lost 5 bases and 4 bases, in that order; junction bases with no gene match: 6. CDR3 coding DNA: TGTGCCAGTAGTGAGGGGGCAGGGGCAGATACGCAGTATTTT. It specifies CASSEGAGADTQYF. Full variable domain (rest looked up from reference TRBV19 and TRBJ2-3): DGGITQSPKYLFRKEGQNVTLSCEQNLNHDAMYWYRQDPGQGLRLIYYSQIVNDFQKGDIAEGYSVSREKKESFPLTVTSAQKNPTAFYLCASSEGAGADTQYFGPGTRLTVL.

The V and J genes are TRBV9 and TRBJ2-3; D uncertain. Trimming removed 4 bases from V and 1 base from J, with 16 bases in between. CDR3 length: 16 amino acids. CDR1 and CDR2 from the germline V gene are SGDLS and YYNGEE. The CDR3 here is CASSPFLEAGTDTQYF. Here the CDR3 DNA reads TGTGCCAGCAGCCCCTTCCTAGAGGCTGGCACAGATACGCAGTATTTT.

This clone was counted once. The chain is built from TRBV5-1 and TRBJ2-7; 9 bases match TRBD1. This CDR3 is 15 amino acids long. Germline V lookup: CDR1 SGHRS, CDR2 YFSETQ. V shed 4 bases, J shed 0 bases, and the junction held 5 bases outside the gene matches. The CDR3 DNA follows: TGCGCCAGCAGCGAAGCGGGACAGGGCTCCTACGAGCAGTACTTC. Translation: CASSEAGQGSYEQYF.